This paragraph covers one T cell receptor beta chain sequence. What it binds is unknown. This entry belongs to a study of monozygotic twins with inflammatory bowel disease. Regarding the study as a whole: Perhaps reflecting limited power, concordant and discordant twins did not differ in repertoire similarity. Reduced clonotype sharing with other individuals was observed in IBD patients relative to healthy twins, especially with disease activity.

TCRdb reprocessed the 5' RACE reads and stores each CDR3 protein as one record, lacking DNA. The listing records about 160,000 distinct CDR3 sequences. Germline V CDR1 and CDR2: SGHRS, YFSETQ. This CDR3 comprises 17 residues. The chain links TRBV5-1 to TRBJ2-1; TCRdb's D call, TRBD1, is unchecked because there is no DNA. The clonotype originates from a human donor with ulcerative colitis or Crohn's disease, or a healthy co-twin of an affected twin (not recorded which). Source material: blood. CDR3 sequence: CASSLGGTGPPLNEQFF.